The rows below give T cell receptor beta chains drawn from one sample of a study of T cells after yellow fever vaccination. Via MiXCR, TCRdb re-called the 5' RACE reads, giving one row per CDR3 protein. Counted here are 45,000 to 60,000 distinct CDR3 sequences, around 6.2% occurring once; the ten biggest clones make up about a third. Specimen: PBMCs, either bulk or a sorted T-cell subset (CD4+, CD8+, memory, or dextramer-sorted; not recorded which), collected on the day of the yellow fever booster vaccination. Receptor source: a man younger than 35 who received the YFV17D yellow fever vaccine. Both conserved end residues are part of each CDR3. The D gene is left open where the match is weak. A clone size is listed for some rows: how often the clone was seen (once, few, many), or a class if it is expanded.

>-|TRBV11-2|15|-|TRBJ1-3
CASLGGRGPGNTIYF
TGTGCCAGCCTAGGGGGGCGCGGGCCTGGAAACACCATATATTTT
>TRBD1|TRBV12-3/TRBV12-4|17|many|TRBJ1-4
CASSHLFQGAREEKLFF
TGTGCCAGCAGTCACCTTTTCCAGGGGGCTCGAGAAGAAAAACTGTTTTTT
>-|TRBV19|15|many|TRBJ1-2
CASSTPSDSWYGYTF
TGTGCCAGTAGTACCCCATCGGATTCTTGGTATGGCTACACCTTC
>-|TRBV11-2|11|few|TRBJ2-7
CASSRSYEQYF
TGTGCCAGCAGCCGGAGTTACGAGCAGTACTTC
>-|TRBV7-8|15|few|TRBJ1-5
CASSLVQGENQPQHF
TGTGCCAGCAGCTTAGTCCAAGGGGAAAATCAGCCCCAGCATTTT
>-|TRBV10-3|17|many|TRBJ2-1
CAISEEAPSGFQNEQFF
TGTGCCATCAGTGAGGAGGCGCCTTCAGGTTTCCAAAATGAGCAGTTCTTC
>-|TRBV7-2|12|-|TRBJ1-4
CASSRRGEKLFF
TGTGCCAGCAGCCGTAGGGGTGAAAAACTGTTTTTT
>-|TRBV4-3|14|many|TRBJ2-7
CASSQEPGTYEQYF
TGCGCCAGCAGCCAAGAACCAGGAACCTACGAGCAGTACTTC
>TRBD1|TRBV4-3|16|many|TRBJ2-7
CASSQDTGQGAYEQYF
TGCGCCAGCAGCCAAGATACGGGACAGGGGGCTTACGAGCAGTACTTC
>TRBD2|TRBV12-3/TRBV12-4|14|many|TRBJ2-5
CASSSRGGQETQYF
TGTGCCAGCAGTTCCCGGGGGGGCCAAGAGACCCAGTACTTC
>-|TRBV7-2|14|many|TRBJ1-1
CASSLPGGDTEAFF
TGTGCCAGCAGCCTGCCTGGGGGAGACACTGAAGCTTTCTTT
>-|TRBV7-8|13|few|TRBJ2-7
CASKGDSSYEQYF
TGTGCCAGCAAGGGGGACTCTTCCTACGAGCAGTACTTC
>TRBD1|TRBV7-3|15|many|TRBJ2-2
CASSPTGQGNGELFF
TGTGCCAGCAGTCCTACGGGACAGGGGAACGGGGAGCTGTTTTTT
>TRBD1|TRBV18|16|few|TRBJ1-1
CASSPTGGAGDTEAFF
TGTGCCAGCTCACCGACAGGGGGTGCGGGGGACACTGAAGCTTTCTTT
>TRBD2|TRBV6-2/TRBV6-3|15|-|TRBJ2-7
CASSTSGGDLYEQYF
TGTGCCAGCAGTACTAGCGGGGGCGATCTTTACGAGCAGTACTTC
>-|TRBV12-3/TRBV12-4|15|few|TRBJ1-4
CASTWTVATNEKLFF
TGTGCCAGCACCTGGACGGTCGCAACTAATGAAAAACTGTTTTTT
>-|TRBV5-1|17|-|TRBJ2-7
CASSLARSRLAKYEQYF
TGCGCCAGCAGCTTGGCCCGGTCCCGGCTAGCGAAGTACGAGCAGTACTTC
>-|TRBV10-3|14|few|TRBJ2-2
CAISELGNTGELFF
TGTGCCATCAGTGAGCTTGGGAACACCGGGGAGCTGTTTTTT
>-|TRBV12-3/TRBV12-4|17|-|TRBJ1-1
CASSYPGPQGAPPEAFF
TGTGCCAGCAGTTACCCGGGGCCACAGGGCGCGCCTCCTGAAGCTTTCTTT
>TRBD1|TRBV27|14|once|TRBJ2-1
CASSARRQGAEQFF
TGTGCCAGCAGTGCTCGGCGACAGGGGGCTGAGCAGTTCTTC
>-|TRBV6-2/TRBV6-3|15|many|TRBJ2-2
CASSRPGGAPGELFF
TGTGCCAGCAGTCGACCTGGGGGCGCCCCCGGGGAGCTGTTTTTT
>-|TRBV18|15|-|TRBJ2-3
CASSPGAGPADTQYF
TGTGCCAGCTCCCCCGGGGCAGGGCCCGCAGATACGCAGTATTTT
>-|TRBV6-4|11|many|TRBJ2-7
CASSEDYEQYF
TGTGCCAGCAGTGAAGACTACGAGCAGTACTTC
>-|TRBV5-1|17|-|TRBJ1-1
CASSLALNRGPNTEAFF
TGCGCCAGCAGCTTGGCCCTGAACCGCGGTCCGAACACTGAAGCTTTCTTT
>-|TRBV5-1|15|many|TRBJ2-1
CASSPQPTGDNEQFF
TGCGCCAGCAGCCCCCAGCCGACAGGCGACAATGAGCAGTTCTTC
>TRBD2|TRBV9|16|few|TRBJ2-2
CASSGRGGLNTGELFF
TGTGCCAGCAGCGGACGGGGGGGCCTTAACACCGGGGAGCTGTTTTTT
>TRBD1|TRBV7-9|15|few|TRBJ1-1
CASSRGQSFGSEAFF
TGTGCCAGCAGCAGGGGACAGTCCTTTGGGTCTGAAGCTTTCTTT
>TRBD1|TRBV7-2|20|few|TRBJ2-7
CASSLEGGRRGPPSSYEQYF
TGTGCCAGCAGCTTAGAGGGGGGCCGCAGGGGGCCCCCGAGCTCCTACGAGCAGTACTTC
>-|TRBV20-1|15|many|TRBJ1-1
CSARGWGGMNTEAFF
TGCAGTGCTAGAGGTTGGGGAGGAATGAACACTGAAGCTTTCTTT
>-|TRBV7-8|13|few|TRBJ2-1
CASSLSKGREQFF
TGTGCCAGCAGCTTAAGTAAGGGGCGTGAGCAGTTCTTC
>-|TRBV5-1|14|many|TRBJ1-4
CASSWEGTNEKLFF
TGCGCCAGCAGCTGGGAAGGAACTAATGAAAAACTGTTTTTT
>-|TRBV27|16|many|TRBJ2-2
CASSFGGFGNTGELFF
TGTGCCAGCAGTTTTGGTGGCTTTGGGAACACCGGGGAGCTGTTTTTT
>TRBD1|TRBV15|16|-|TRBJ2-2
CATSRRRDRGSGELFF
TGTGCCACCAGCAGAAGACGGGACAGGGGTTCCGGGGAGCTGTTTTTT
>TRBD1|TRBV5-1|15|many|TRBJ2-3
CASSIGTGRADTQYF
TGCGCCAGCAGCATAGGGACAGGGAGGGCAGATACGCAGTATTTT
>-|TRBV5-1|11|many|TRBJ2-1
CASTVGNEQFF
TGCGCCAGCACCGTCGGGAATGAGCAGTTCTTC
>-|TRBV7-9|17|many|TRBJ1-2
CASSSPRRGGASYGYTF
TGTGCCAGCAGCTCCCCCCGCCGGGGCGGCGCATCCTATGGCTACACCTTC
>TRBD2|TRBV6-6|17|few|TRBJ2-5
CASSALLAGGPLETQYF
TGTGCCAGCAGTGCCCTCCTAGCGGGGGGGCCTTTGGAGACCCAGTACTTC
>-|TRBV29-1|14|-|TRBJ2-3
CSVDLGFGTDTQYF
TGCAGCGTTGATCTGGGGTTTGGGACAGATACGCAGTATTTT
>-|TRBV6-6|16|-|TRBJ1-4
CASSYSSPAYNEKLFF
TGTGCCAGCAGTTACTCGAGTCCCGCTTATAATGAAAAACTGTTTTTT
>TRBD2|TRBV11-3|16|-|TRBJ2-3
CASSWASSGGSGTQYF
TGTGCCAGCAGCTGGGCCAGTAGCGGGGGTTCTGGTACGCAGTATTTT
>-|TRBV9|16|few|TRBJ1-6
CASSAATGGSGSPLHF
TGTGCCAGCAGCGCTGCAACAGGAGGCTCAGGATCACCCCTCCACTTT
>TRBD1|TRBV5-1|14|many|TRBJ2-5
CASSPQGAEETQYF
TGCGCCAGCAGCCCTCAGGGGGCGGAAGAGACCCAGTACTTC
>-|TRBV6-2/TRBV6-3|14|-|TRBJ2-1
CASSYGGGYYEQFF
TGTGCCAGCAGTTACGGCGGCGGGTACTATGAGCAGTTCTTC
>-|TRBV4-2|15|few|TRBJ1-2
CASSQDSPRDNGYTF
TGTGCCAGCAGCCAAGATAGTCCCAGGGACAATGGCTACACCTTC
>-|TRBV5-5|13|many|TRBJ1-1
CASSLVGYTEAFF
TGTGCCAGCAGCTTGGTAGGGTACACTGAAGCTTTCTTT
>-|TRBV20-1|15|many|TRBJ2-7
CSARGARGTSYEQYF
TGCAGTGCTAGAGGGGCCCGGGGCACCTCCTACGAGCAGTACTTC
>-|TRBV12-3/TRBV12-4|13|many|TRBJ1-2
CASSLPDKQGYTF
TGTGCCAGCAGTTTGCCGGACAAACAAGGCTACACCTTC
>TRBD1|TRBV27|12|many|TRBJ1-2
CASSETGDGYTF
TGTGCCAGCAGCGAGACAGGGGATGGCTACACCTTC
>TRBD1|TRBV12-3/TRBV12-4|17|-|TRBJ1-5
CASSFATGALSNQPQHF
TGTGCCAGCAGTTTTGCGACAGGGGCCCTTAGCAATCAGCCCCAGCATTTT
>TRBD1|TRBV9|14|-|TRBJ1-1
CASSVAGGALPAFF
TGTGCCAGCAGCGTGGCAGGGGGCGCGTTACCAGCTTTCTTT
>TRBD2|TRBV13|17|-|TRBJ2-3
CASSFFQRGGSTDTQYF
TGTGCCAGCAGCTTTTTTCAACGGGGGGGTAGCACAGATACGCAGTATTTT
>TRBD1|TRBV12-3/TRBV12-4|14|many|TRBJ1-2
CASSFGTGGDGYTF
TGTGCCAGCAGTTTCGGGACAGGGGGGGATGGCTACACCTTC
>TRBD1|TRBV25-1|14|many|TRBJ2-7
CASSGDRGQGEQYF
TGTGCCAGCAGTGGGGACAGGGGGCAAGGGGAGCAGTACTTC
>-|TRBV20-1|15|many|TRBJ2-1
CSASRDHQGLNEQFF
TGCAGTGCTAGCCGGGACCATCAGGGCCTCAATGAGCAGTTCTTC
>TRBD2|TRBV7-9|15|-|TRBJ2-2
CASSFRLAGHGELFF
TGTGCCAGCAGCTTCCGACTAGCGGGGCACGGGGAGCTGTTTTTT
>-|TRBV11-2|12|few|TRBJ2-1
CATGQSYNEQFF
TGTGCCACCGGACAGTCCTACAATGAGCAGTTCTTC
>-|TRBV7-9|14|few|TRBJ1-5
CASSYGTYNQPQHF
TGTGCCAGCAGCTACGGGACTTACAATCAGCCCCAGCATTTT
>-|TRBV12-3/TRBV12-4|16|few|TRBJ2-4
CASSPLASGAKNIQYF
TGTGCCAGCAGTCCTCTAGCGAGTGGGGCCAAAAACATTCAGTACTTC
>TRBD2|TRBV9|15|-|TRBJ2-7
CASSPGGGIYYEQYF
TGTGCCAGCAGCCCCGGGGGGGGGATCTACTACGAGCAGTACTTC
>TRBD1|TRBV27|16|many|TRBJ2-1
CASSSYPGTGEAEQFF
TGTGCCAGCAGTTCCTATCCCGGGACAGGGGAGGCTGAGCAGTTCTTC